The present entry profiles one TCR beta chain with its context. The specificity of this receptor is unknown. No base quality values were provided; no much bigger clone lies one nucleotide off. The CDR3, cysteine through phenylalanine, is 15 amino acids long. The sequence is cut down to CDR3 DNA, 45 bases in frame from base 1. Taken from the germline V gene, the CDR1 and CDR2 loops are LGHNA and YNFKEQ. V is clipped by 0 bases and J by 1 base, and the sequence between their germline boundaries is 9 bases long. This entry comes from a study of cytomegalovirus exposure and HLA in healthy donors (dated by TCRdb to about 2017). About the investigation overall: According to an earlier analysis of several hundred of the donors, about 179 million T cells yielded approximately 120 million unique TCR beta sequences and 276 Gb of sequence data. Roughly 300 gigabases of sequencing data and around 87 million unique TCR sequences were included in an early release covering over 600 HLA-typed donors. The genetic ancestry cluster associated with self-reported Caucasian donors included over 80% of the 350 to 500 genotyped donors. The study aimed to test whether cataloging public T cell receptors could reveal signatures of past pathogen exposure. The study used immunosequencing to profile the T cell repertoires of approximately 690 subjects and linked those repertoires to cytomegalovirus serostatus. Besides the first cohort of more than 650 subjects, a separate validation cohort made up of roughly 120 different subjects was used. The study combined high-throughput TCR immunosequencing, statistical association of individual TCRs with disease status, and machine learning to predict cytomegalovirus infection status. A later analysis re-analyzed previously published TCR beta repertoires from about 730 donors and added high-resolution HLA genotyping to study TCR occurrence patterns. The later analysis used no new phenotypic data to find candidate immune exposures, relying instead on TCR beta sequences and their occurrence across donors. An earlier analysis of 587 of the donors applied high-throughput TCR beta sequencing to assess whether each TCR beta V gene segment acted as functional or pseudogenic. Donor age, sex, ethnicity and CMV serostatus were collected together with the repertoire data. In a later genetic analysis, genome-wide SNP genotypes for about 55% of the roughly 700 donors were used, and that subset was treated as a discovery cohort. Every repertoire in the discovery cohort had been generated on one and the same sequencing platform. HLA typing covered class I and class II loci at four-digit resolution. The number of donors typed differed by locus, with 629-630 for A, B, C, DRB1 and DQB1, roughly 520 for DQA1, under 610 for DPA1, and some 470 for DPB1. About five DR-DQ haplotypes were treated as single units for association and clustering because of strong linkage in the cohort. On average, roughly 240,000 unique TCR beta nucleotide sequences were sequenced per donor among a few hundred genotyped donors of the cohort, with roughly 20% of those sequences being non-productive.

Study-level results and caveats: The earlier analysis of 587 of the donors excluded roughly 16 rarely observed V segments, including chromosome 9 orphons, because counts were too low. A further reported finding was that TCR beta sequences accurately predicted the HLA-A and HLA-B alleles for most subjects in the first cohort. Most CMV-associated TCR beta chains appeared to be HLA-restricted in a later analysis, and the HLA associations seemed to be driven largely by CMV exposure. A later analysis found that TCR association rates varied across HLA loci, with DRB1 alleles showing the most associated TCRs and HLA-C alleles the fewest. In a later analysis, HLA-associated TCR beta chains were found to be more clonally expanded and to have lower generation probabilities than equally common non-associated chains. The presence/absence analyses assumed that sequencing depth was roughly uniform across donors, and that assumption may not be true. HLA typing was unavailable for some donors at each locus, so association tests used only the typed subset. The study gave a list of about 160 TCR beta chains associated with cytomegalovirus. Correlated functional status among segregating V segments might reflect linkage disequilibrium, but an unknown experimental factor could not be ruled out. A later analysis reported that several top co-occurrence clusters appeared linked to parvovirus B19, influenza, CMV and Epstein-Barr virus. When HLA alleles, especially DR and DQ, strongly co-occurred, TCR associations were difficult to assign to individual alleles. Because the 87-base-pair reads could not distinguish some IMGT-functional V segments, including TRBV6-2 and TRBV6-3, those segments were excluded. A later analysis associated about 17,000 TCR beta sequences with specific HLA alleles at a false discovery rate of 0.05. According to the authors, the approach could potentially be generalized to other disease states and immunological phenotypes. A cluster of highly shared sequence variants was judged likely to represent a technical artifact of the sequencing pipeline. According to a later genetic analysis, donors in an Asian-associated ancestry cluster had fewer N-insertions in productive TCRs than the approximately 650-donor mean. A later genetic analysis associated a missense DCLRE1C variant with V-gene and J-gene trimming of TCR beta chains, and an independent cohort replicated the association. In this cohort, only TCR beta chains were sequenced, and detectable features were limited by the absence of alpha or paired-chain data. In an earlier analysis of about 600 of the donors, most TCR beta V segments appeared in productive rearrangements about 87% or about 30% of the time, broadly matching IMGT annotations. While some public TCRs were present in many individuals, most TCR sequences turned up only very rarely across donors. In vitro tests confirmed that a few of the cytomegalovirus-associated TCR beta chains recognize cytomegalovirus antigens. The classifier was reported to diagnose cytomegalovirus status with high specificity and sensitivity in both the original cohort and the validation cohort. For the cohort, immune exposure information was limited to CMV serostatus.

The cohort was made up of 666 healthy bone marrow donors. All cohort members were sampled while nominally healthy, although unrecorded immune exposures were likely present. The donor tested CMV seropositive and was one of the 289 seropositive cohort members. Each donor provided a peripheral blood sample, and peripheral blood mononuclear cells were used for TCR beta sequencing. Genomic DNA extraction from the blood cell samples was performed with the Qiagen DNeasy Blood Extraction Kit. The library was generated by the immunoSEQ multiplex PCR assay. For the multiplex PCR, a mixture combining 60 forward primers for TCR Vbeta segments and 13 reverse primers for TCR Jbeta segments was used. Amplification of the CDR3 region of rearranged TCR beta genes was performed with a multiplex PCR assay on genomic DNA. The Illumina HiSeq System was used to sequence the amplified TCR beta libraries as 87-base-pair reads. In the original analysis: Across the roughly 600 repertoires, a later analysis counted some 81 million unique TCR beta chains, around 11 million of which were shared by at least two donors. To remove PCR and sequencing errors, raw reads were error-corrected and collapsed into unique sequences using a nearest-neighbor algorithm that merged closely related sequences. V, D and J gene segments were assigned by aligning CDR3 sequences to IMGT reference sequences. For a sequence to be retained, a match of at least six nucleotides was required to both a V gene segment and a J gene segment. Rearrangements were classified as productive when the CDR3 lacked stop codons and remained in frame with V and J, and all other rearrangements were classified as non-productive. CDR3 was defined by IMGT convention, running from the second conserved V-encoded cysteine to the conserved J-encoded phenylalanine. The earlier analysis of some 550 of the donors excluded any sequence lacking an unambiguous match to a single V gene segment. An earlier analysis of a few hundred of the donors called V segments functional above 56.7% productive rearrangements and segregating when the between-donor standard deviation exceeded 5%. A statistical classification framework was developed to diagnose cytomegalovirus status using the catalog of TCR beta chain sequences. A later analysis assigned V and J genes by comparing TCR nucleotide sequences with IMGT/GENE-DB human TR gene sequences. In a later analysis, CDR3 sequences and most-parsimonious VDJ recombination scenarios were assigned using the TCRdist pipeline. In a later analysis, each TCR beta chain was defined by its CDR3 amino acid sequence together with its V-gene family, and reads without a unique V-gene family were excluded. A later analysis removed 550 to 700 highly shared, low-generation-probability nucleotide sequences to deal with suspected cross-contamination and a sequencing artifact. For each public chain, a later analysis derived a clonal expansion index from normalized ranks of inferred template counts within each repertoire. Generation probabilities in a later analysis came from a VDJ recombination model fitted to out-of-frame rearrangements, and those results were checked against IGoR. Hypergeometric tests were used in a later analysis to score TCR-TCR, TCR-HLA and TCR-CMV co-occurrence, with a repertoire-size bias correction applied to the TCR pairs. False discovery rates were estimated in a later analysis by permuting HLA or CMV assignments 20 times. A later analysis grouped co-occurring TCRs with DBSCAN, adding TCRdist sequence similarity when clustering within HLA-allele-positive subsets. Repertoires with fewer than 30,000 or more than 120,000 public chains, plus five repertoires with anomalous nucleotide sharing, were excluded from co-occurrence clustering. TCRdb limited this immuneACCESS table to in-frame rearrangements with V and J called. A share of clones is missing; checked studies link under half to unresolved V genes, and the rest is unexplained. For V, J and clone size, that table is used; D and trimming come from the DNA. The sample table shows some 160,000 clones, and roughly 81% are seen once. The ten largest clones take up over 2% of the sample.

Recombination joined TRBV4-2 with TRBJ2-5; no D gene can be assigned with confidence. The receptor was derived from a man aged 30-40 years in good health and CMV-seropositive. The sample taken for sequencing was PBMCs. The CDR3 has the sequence CASSQDFSPQETQYF. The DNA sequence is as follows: TGTGCCAGCAGCCAAGATTTCAGTCCCCAAGAGACCCAGTACTTC.